This TCR beta chain was identified in a study of T cells in Graves' hyperthyroidism and ophthalmopathy (dated by TCRdb to between 2018 and 2020). With regard to the full study: Peripheral blood was sampled at the time of initial diagnosis, prior to any treatment. TCR V-J signatures able to tell the groups apart were searched for in a discovery cohort of 90 to 100 patients, of whom more than 40 had Graves' ophthalmopathy and some 60 had stable Graves' hyperthyroidism. Whether ophthalmopathy could be predicted prospectively was tested in an independent validation cohort made up of about 18 hyperthyroidism patients plus 17 patients who later progressed to ophthalmopathy. The 95 to 100 discovery patients were randomly divided into training and test sets at a 7:3 ratio. In addition, the study compared T-cell repertoires in thyroid tissue and in blood from roughly 6 Graves' hyperthyroidism patients. Following sampling, methimazole starting at 30 mg daily was given to hyperthyroidism patients, and high-dose intravenous methylprednisolone was given to ophthalmopathy patients. According to the paper, TCR Vbeta CDR3 sequencing was carried out on approximately 140 peripheral blood samples, which came from approximately 41 ophthalmopathy, around 75 hyperthyroidism and roughly 17 progressor patients.

The CDR3 holds 17 amino acids from the cysteine to the phenylalanine. The retained sequence is limited to the CDR3, 51 bases, with the frame set at the first base. For CDR1 and CDR2, the germline V gene lists ENHRY and SYGVKD. V gives up 2 bases and J gives up 2 bases, and the segment between their germline ends measures 18 bases. A word on this clonotype: The specificity of this receptor is unknown. There are no base qualities to consult, and no much larger clone falls within one base.

Findings and caveats that apply to the study as a whole: No statistical method was used to fix the sample size in advance, and group allocation was not hidden from the investigators. In validation, the model predicted progression to ophthalmopathy with roughly 70% sensitivity and less than 80% specificity, a median of roughly seven months before onset. Most expanded thyroid clonotypes (frequency above 0.001) were also detected in blood, a finding suggesting that blood repertoires may reflect thyroid immune responses. In cross-validation, a model built on a 13 V-J signature told ophthalmopathy apart from stable hyperthyroidism with less than 90% sensitivity and approximately 81% specificity, and in testing the same model reached 80%/75%.

Moderately to severely active disease, a Clinical Activity Score of at least 3, a NOSPECS grade of at least 4, and a duration under 3 months were present in ophthalmopathy patients. Any patient with an uncontrolled infection, another autoimmune disease, pregnancy or lactation was excluded. Diagnoses were based on clinical symptoms, serum thyroxine and TRAb, thyroid ultrasound and orbital computed tomography. PBMCs were separated from approximately 10 ml of fresh peripheral blood using Ficoll-Paque density gradient centrifugation. Total RNA was extracted with Trizol reagent, and quality was checked on an Agilent 2100 Bioanalyzer. Amplification of TCR beta CDR3 regions was carried out from RNA transcripts. A first-round RT-PCR of the TCR CDR3 used the HTBI primer set with the Qiagen OneStep RT-PCR kit. Libraries were constructed in a second round of multiplex PCR, after which size selection and purification were performed. The libraries were sequenced on an Illumina HiSeq2000 using paired-end 100 bp reads. The source study handled its data this way. SOAPnuke was used to process the raw data, with reads discarded if the reads contained adapters or uncalled bases, had a mean Phred below 15, or lacked an exact constant-primer or identifier match. COPE v1.2.5 was used to merge high-quality paired reads, and clonotypes were defined as unique nucleotide sequences. MiTCR v1.1 was used to align clonotypes to the IMGT TRBV, TRBD and TRBJ reference segments. Only V-J combinations with frequency above 0.0001, covering 99.2% of repertoires, were analysed. A TCS score was defined as the ratio between F50 (clonal expansion) and ExV (chaos), using BLOSUM62-based TCRdist between CDR3 peptides within each V-J. Welch's t-statistics and random forest reduced 514 V-J features to roughly 13, which were used in a naive Bayes classifier (R e1071). The Morisita-Horn index was used to measure how similar the thyroid and blood repertoires were. TCRdb redid the processing of the public reads, applying fastp at Q25 and MiXCR, and retained in-frame beta chains. Each CDR3 protein gets just one entry, which takes the most common genes and DNA from the rows behind it. Clone size and V and J calls follow TCRdb, not the original study. This sample is represented by fewer than 650,000 distinct CDR3 sequences; approximately 14% of them were singletons. The ten largest clones add up to 4% to 5.5% of the sample.

The receptor's source is a woman aged 40 to 55 with Graves' ophthalmopathy. Material: blood. The chain couples TRBV10-3 to TRBJ1-2; the D gene is perhaps TRBD1, on 6 matching bases. The CDR3 reads CAISEPSGAGPNYGYTF. The DNA is TGTGCCATCAGTGAGCCATCAGGGGCAGGGCCCAACTATGGCTACACCTTC.